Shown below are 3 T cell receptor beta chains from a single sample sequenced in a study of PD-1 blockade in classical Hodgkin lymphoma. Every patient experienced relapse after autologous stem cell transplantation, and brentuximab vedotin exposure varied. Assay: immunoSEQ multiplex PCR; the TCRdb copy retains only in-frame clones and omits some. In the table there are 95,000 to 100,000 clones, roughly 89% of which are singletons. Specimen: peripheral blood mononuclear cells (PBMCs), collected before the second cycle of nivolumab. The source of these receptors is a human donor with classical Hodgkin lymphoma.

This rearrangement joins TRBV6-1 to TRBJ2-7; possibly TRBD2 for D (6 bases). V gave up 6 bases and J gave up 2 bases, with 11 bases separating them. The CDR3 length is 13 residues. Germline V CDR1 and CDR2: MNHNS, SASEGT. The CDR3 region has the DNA TGTGCCAGCAGGCGGGGAAACGCCTACGAGCAGTACTTC. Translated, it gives CASRRGNAYEQYF.

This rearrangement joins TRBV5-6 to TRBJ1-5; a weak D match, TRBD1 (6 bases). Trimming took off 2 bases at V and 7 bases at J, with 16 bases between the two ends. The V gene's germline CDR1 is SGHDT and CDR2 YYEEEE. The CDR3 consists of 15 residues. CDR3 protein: CASSLSQGLGQPQHF. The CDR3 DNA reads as TGTGCCAGCAGCTTAAGTCAGGGGCTCGGACAGCCCCAGCATTTT.

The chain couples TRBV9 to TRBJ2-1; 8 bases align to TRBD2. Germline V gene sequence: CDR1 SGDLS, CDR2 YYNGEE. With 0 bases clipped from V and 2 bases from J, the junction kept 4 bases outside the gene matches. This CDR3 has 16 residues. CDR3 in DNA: TGTGCCAGCAGCGTAGACGGGGGGGCAGCCTACAATGAGCAGTTCTTC. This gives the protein CASSVDGGAAYNEQFF.